These T cell receptor beta chains were read from a single sample in a study of T cells in Graves' hyperthyroidism and ophthalmopathy. MiXCR, run by TCRdb on the multiplex PCR reads, gives a single entry per CDR3 protein. This table holds about 350,000 distinct CDR3 sequences, less than 20% found once. Material for sequencing was blood. These TCRs come from a middle-aged woman with Graves' ophthalmopathy. Each CDR3 is given with its conserved first and last residue. Each record gives: V gene, J gene, D gene, clone size, CDR3 protein, CDR3 DNA. The D gene is left open where the match is weak. Clone size, where shown, is once, few, many, or a class for clones that have expanded.

TRBV11-2	TRBJ2-5	NA	many	CASSTVGRQQETQYF	TGTGCCAGCAGCACGGTGGGGCGGCAACAAGAGACCCAGTACTTC
TRBV20-1	TRBJ1-2	NA	many	CSARDRGFGDGYTF	TGCAGTGCTAGAGATCGGGGATTTGGGGATGGCTACACCTTC
TRBV11-2	TRBJ1-2	TRBD1	many	CASSEGGTGPLRGYTF	TGTGCCAGCAGCGAAGGGGGGACAGGGCCCCTTCGTGGCTACACCTTC
TRBV18	TRBJ1-2	NA	many	CASSPGTGFVTF	TGTGCCAGCTCACCAGGTACAGGGTTCGTCACCTTC
TRBV28	TRBJ2-5	TRBD1	NA	CASNGQGEAETQYF	TGTGCCAGCAACGGACAGGGGGAGGCAGAGACCCAGTACTTC
TRBV6-2/TRBV6-3	TRBJ2-7	TRBD2	many	CASNYHPSGSEQYF	TGTGCCAGCAACTACCATCCTAGCGGGAGCGAGCAGTACTTC
TRBV7-9	TRBJ2-7	NA	many	CASSRVSGHYGQYF	TGTGCCAGCAGCCGAGTAAGCGGGCACTACGGGCAGTACTTC
TRBV28	TRBJ2-7	NA	many	CASSLRGRSTGKDYEQYF	TGTGCCAGCAGTTTGAGAGGGAGGTCGACAGGGAAAGACTACGAGCAGTACTTC
TRBV6-5	TRBJ2-7	NA	many	CASSLTPFSYEQYF	TGTGCCAGCAGTTTGACGCCCTTCTCCTACGAGCAGTACTTC
TRBV7-9	TRBJ1-1	NA	NA	CASSLGSAEAFF	TGTGCCAGCAGCTTAGGGTCCGCTGAAGCTTTCTTT
TRBV4-1	TRBJ1-5	NA	few	CASSQARAAGNNQPQHF	TGCGCCAGCAGTCAAGCCCGAGCGGCAGGGAACAATCAGCCCCAGCATTTT
TRBV10-3	TRBJ2-7	TRBD1	many	CAISESTGGASNEQYF	TGTGCCATCAGTGAGTCCACAGGGGGCGCATCTAACGAGCAGTACTTC
TRBV18	TRBJ2-7	NA	NA	CASSPFIGQTYEQYF	TGTGCCAGCTCACCATTTATCGGGCAGACCTACGAGCAGTACTTC
TRBV20-1	TRBJ1-2	TRBD1	many	CSAEHPDRAYYGYTF	TGCAGTGCAGAACACCCCGACAGGGCCTACTATGGCTACACCTTC
TRBV12-3/TRBV12-4	TRBJ1-1	TRBD1	many	CASSLAGQVSNTEAFF	TGTGCCAGCAGTTTAGCAGGACAGGTGTCCAACACTGAAGCTTTCTTT
TRBV30	TRBJ1-1	NA	many	CAWSVLGDYTEAFF	TGTGCCTGGAGTGTACTAGGGGATTACACTGAAGCTTTCTTT